The rows below give T cell receptor beta chains drawn from one sample of a study of graft-versus-host responses after intestinal transplantation. The protocol was immunoSEQ multiplex PCR, while the TCRdb copy is restricted to in-frame clones and leaves out a portion. Of approximately 89,000 clones listed, 90% are singletons. The sample here was PBMCs, taken roughly 450 days after intestinal transplant. Receptors originate from a human patient who received an intestinal transplant, so some T cells may come from the graft donor. Both conserved end residues are part of each CDR3. A D gene is named only where the DNA matches it firmly.

j_gene,v_gene,d_gene,CDR3aa
TRBJ1-1,TRBV18,TRBD1,CASSPQGGKTEAFF
TRBJ1-1,TRBV27,.,CANRGHEAFF
TRBJ1-5,TRBV4-1,.,CASSPLAGAVYSNQPQHF
TRBJ2-2,TRBV18,.,CASSPREGANTGELFF
TRBJ1-1,TRBV12-5,.,CASGLGGTNTEAFF
TRBJ2-5,TRBV13,TRBD1,CASSRGQPQETQYF
TRBJ1-2,TRBV10-3,TRBD1,CAISEGRQGASPNYGYTF
TRBJ2-5,TRBV2,.,CASTVNRDPQYF
TRBJ2-7,TRBV10-3,TRBD2,CAISRGDHYEQYF
TRBJ2-7,TRBV25-1,.,CASSESDRSYEQYF
TRBJ1-1,TRBV10-3,TRBD1,CAISEDRDNTEAFF
TRBJ1-6,TRBV5-4,.,CASSSTGRGISPLHF
TRBJ1-3,TRBV13,.,CASSLGGSGNTIYF
TRBJ2-1,TRBV5-6,TRBD1,CASSYRDRTYNEQFF
TRBJ2-7,TRBV10-3,.,CAIKLGGPSEQYF
TRBJ2-5,TRBV9,.,CASSFGETQYF
TRBJ2-7,TRBV7-2,TRBD2,CASSLTRGGYEQYF
TRBJ1-1,TRBV5-6,.,CASSGAPNTEAFF
TRBJ1-4,TRBV27,.,CASSLSSGGEKLFF
TRBJ2-7,TRBV14,TRBD1,CASSPYRGREQYF
TRBJ2-1,TRBV7-8,.,CASSLVVGSYNEQFF
.,TRBV5-1,.,CASSLDPSGEQYF
TRBJ2-7,TRBV5-1,.,CASSLDSAYEQYF
TRBJ2-1,TRBV13,.,CASSLGSDFEQFF
TRBJ1-5,TRBV6-5,.,CASRPGGDPYQPQHF
TRBJ1-5,TRBV7-3,.,CASAGDGNQPQHF
TRBJ1-2,TRBV6-5,.,CASSSEDRQAHYGYTF
TRBJ2-5,TRBV6-1,.,CASSEAGGRGTQYF
TRBJ2-5,TRBV25-1,.,CASSELGPRGETQYF
TRBJ1-1,TRBV5-1,.,CASSFMQATEAFF
TRBJ1-1,TRBV29-1,.,CSVEHAEAFF
TRBJ1-4,TRBV19,.,CASTYGGTNEKLFF
TRBJ2-3,TRBV4-1,.,CASSQEGSGADTQYF
TRBJ1-4,TRBV19,.,CASSTGGGSGEKLFF
TRBJ1-5,TRBV10-3,.,CAIAGNSNQPQHF
TRBJ2-7,TRBV18,.,CASSSGASYEQYF
TRBJ1-2,TRBV5-1,.,CASSSNNYGYTF
TRBJ2-7,TRBV5-4,.,CASSYPGRHEQYF
TRBJ2-3,TRBV2,TRBD1,CASSTDRAAFPTQYF
TRBJ2-3,TRBV19,.,CASSNRAGTDTQYF
TRBJ2-7,TRBV5-4,TRBD2,CASSLDGTSGSYEQYF